This T cell receptor beta chain was captured in a study of T cell changes during pregnancy in multiple sclerosis. The protocol was immunoSEQ multiplex PCR, while the TCRdb copy is restricted to in-frame clones and leaves out a portion. The repertoire holds 85,000 to 90,000 clones, with roughly 90% as singletons. This clone showed up just once. This CDR3 has 12 residues. V shed 8 bases and J shed 4 bases, with 9 bases lying between them. The germline V gene has CDR1 LNHDA and CDR2 SQIVND (reference sequence). The TCR sequence derives from a female donor in good health, enrolled as a control in a pregnancy study. The sequenced sample was peripheral blood, obtained in the first trimester of pregnancy. The chain recombines TRBV19 with TRBJ1-5; no clear D. The CDR3 is CASRYFNQPQHF. CDR3 in DNA: TGTGCCAGTCGCTATTTTAATCAGCCCCAGCATTTT.